Below are 17 T cell receptor beta chains sequenced from a single sample in a study of patients and donors after allogeneic stem cell transplantation. TCRdb analysed the RT-PCR reads with MiXCR anew, one entry per CDR3 protein. In the table there are approximately 160,000 distinct CDR3 sequences, 30% of which are singletons. The sequencing input was blood, either unsorted or a sorted T cell fraction (not recorded which). The receptor source for this set is a human donor who was either an allogeneic HSCT recipient or a stem cell or donor lymphocyte infusion donor (not recorded which). It is not recorded whose cells these are; they may come from a transplant donor.

CDR3 loop: CASSQGSGGLSNYGYTF. The CDR3 nucleotides are TGCGCCAGCAGCCAAGGCTCAGGGGGGCTCTCTAACTATGGCTACACCTTC. V usage is TRBV4-3 and J usage is TRBJ1-2; 7 bases line up with TRBD1. CDR1 and CDR2 (germline): LGHNA, YSLEER. With V trimmed by 1 base and J by 0 bases, 8 bases remained unmatched. This CDR3 is built from 17 residues.

This clonotype occurred a few times. The chain has TRBV7-9 and TRBJ1-2, with TRBD1 matching over 8 bases. Unmatched junction bases numbered 7, after V lost 5 bases and J lost 5 bases. This CDR3 has 14 amino acids. From germline, CDR1 is SEHNR and CDR2 FQNEAQ (reference sequence). The CDR3 here is CASSDRGALYGYTF. In DNA, the CDR3 is TGTGCCAGCAGCGACAGGGGTGCACTTTATGGCTACACCTTC.

The chain employs TRBV20-1 and TRBJ1-2; D remains unclear. V was trimmed by 7 bases and J by 0 bases, leaving 3 bases between them. The CDR3 has 10 amino acids. Germline CDR1 is DFQATT and CDR2 is SNEGSKA (reference sequence). The CDR3 coding sequence is TGCAGTGTGCCTAACTATGGCTACACCTTC. Protein sequence: CSVPNYGYTF.

This clonotype showed up just a few times. V is TRBV21-1 and J is TRBJ2-7; TRBD2 was called by the table and not checked on the DNA. TRBV21-1 is a recognized pseudogene. This CDR3 is built from 15 residues. CDR3 protein: CASSKDAGGPFEQYF. The CDR3 DNA follows: TGTGCCAGCAGCAAAGATGCGGGAGGGCCGTTCGAGCAGTACTTC.

This clonotype has a single count. The chain uses TRBV20-1 and TRBJ2-7, with TRBD2 identical over 14 bases. The CDR3 runs to 15 residues. V trimming: 1 base; J trimming: 3 bases; junction bases outside the gene matches: 2. CDR1 is DFQATT and CDR2 is SNEGSKA in the germline V gene (reference sequence). In DNA, the CDR3 is TGCAGTGCTAGAGTTGGGACTAGCGGGAGCTACGAGCAGTACTTC. It encodes CSARVGTSGSYEQYF.

The chain recombines TRBV30 with TRBJ1-1; D gene ambiguous. The CDR3 loop spans 13 amino acids. Trimming took 0 bases from V and 3 from J, leaving 8 bases between them. Germline CDR1 GTSNPN, CDR2 SVGIG (reference sequence). The DNA of the CDR3 is TGTGCCTGGAGTGTCCAGGCCTACACTGAAGCTTTCTTT. It encodes CAWSVQAYTEAFF.

V gene TRBV19 combines with J gene TRBJ2-5, with 9 bases lining up with TRBD1. The CDR3 spans 15 residues. Trimming removed 4 bases from V and 1 base from J; junction bases left unmatched: 4. Germline-derived CDR1 and CDR2 are LNHDA and SQIVND (reference sequence). CDR3 sequence (DNA): TGTGCCAGTAGTAGTGGACAGGGGACCCAAGAGACCCAGTACTTC. Its translation: CASSSGQGTQETQYF.

This clonotype was seen repeatedly, ten times or more. The V call is TRBV30, the J call TRBJ1-4; possibly TRBD1 for D (5 bases). V lost 4 bases and J 0 bases, leaving 18 bases between the germline ends. The CDR3 totals 17 residues. Germline CDR1 reads GTSNPN; CDR2 reads SVGIG (reference sequence). The CDR3 reads CAWMGVGLRSTNEKLFF. The CDR3 DNA sequence: TGTGCCTGGATGGGGGTAGGACTAAGATCAACTAATGAAAAACTGTTTTTT.

CDR3 sequence: CASSFLGDTQYF. As DNA, the CDR3 is TGTGCCAGCAGTTTCCTCGGAGATACGCAGTATTTT. The chain carries TRBV12-3 or TRBV12-4 and TRBJ2-3; D gene ambiguous. V lost 3 bases to trimming and J lost 5 bases, with 6 bases between them. The CDR3 length is 12 residues.

The rearrangement uses TRBV6-2 or TRBV6-3 and TRBJ1-2; 8 bases align to TRBD1. The trim removed 2 bases at V and 2 bases at J, leaving 1 base unmatched. CDR1 is MNHEY, CDR2 SVGEGT, per germline. The CDR3 is 14 residues long. CDR3 coding DNA: TGTGCCAGCAGTTACCGGGACAGGAACTATGGCTACACCTTC. Its protein product is CASSYRDRNYGYTF.

This clonotype was recorded a few times. The V call is TRBV4-3, the J call TRBJ1-5; D is unresolved. Trimming took 0 bases from V and 5 from J, leaving 2 bases between them. Germline V lookup: CDR1 LGHNA, CDR2 YSLEER. The CDR3 is 12 amino acids. The chain's CDR3 is CASSQDDQPQHF. The CDR3 bases are TGCGCCAGCAGCCAAGATGATCAGCCCCAGCATTTT.

This sequence joins TRBV5-1 and TRBJ2-1; no clear D gene. CDR1 is SGHRS, CDR2 YFSETQ, per germline. The CDR3 sequence is 12 residues long. The V and J ends lost 0 bases and 10 bases respectively, with 8 bases between them. CDR3 sequence (DNA): TGCGCCAGCAGCTTGGTCCCGGAAGAGCAGTTCTTC. Amino acids: CASSLVPEEQFF.

This clonotype was seen ten or more times. The chain employs TRBV20-1 and TRBJ1-2, with D uncertain. Germline V gene sequence: CDR1 DFQATT, CDR2 SNEGSKA (reference sequence). This CDR3 has 12 amino acids. V gave up 2 bases and J gave up 4 bases, with 8 bases separating them. The CDR3 nucleotides are TGCAGTGCTAGACCCCGAGGCTATGGCTACACCTTC. Its protein product is CSARPRGYGYTF.

CDR3 sequence reads: CASSPYDGVNTGELFF. DNA of the CDR3: TGTGCCAGCTCACCATACGACGGAGTGAACACCGGGGAGCTGTTTTTT. The rearrangement joins TRBV18 to TRBJ2-2, with no clear D. CDR3 length: 16 residues. Germline V gives CDR1 KGHSH, CDR2 LQKENI. V was trimmed by 2 bases and J by 1 base, leaving 11 bases between them.

This clonotype was counted only a few times. The chain uses TRBV18 and TRBJ1-2, with D unresolved. CDR1 is KGHSH, CDR2 LQKENI, per germline. The CDR3 has 13 amino acids. Trimming shortened V by 6 bases and J by 5 bases, and 13 bases separated the two germline ends. CDR3 sequence (DNA): TGTGCCAGCTCGCTGCAGAGTCTTTATGGCTACACCTTC. It codes for CASSLQSLYGYTF.

This clonotype was seen at least ten times. Its ends do not fully match the called genes, so a read error is possible. The chain is built from TRBV12-3 or TRBV12-4 and TRBJ2-4, with 8 positions matching TRBD2. This CDR3 spans 13 amino acids. The CDR3: CASSLAREGKRHF. The CDR3 DNA sequence: TGTGCCAGCAGTTTAGCCCGGGAGGGGAAGAGGCACTTC.

This rearrangement joins TRBV12-3 or TRBV12-4 to TRBJ1-1, with D perhaps TRBD1 (6 bases). Trimming took off 5 bases at V and 1 base at J, with 8 bases between the two ends. The CDR3 spans 13 residues. CDR3: CASSAQGNTEAFF. In nucleotides, the CDR3 is TGTGCCAGCAGTGCACAGGGGAACACTGAAGCTTTCTTT.